Below, one T cell receptor beta chain is given with its context. As yet, its antigen is unknown. This specimen comes from a study of T cells expressing NK-cell markers. Looking at the study overall: Underlying the TCR beta repertoires were sorted CD3+CD56+NKG2C+, CD3+CD56+NKG2C- and CD3+CD56-NKG2C+ T cells. Study results and caveats: Dominance of the CD3+CD56-NKG2C+ fraction by these clonotypes also held in a few donors. Dominant NKG2C+ clonotype frequencies of 1.0-7.0% of CD8+ T cells were measured in six or seven donors.

Using the 5' RACE reads, TCRdb records one entry per CDR3 protein without DNA. The sample shows more than 250,000 distinct CDR3 sequences, and under 0.5% sits with its ten largest clones. Germline lookup yields CDR1 DFQATT and CDR2 SNEGSKA (reference sequence). This CDR3 has 14 residues. The clonotype originates from a man younger than 35 in good health. Sample: blood T cells: a sorted CD56 or NKG2C T cell subset, CD4+ or CD8+ T cells, or bulk PBMC T cells (not recorded which). V is TRBV20-1 and J is TRBJ1-5; without DNA, the TCRdb call of TRBD1 cannot be checked. The CDR3 sequence is CSATTGLGNQPQHF.